This T cell receptor (beta chain) appears in the sequencing data of a study of cytomegalovirus exposure and HLA in healthy donors. Study summary: The roughly 700 first-cohort repertoires shared a platform with the 130 or so validation repertoires, as reported in a later analysis.

V was cut by 3 bases and J by 11 bases, with 21 bases left in between. The CDR3 is 16 residues long. In germline, CDR1 is SGHRS, CDR2 YFSETQ. General study points: Specific recognition of CMV antigens was confirmed in vitro for a few chains (all CMV-associated). First-cohort TCR clusters tended to co-occur in the 90 to 150 validation repertoires, a later analysis found. Some public TCRs appeared in many individuals, while most sequences were rare.

TCRdb's table, derived via immunoSEQ multiplex PCR, lists solely in-frame clones and lacks some. This sample has 260,000 or so clones, with roughly 89% found just once. Of note for this clone: Antigen: not known.

The sequencing input was PBMCs. This clonotype originated in a man aged 18 to 29 in good health and CMV-seronegative. This chain uses TRBV5-1 with TRBJ1-6; D call uncertain. CDR3 sequence reads: CASSSTTIEGTAPLHF. CDR3 DNA sequence: TGCGCCAGCAGCTCGACCACGATTGAGGGTACGGCACCCCTCCACTTT. Full variable domain (missing parts from reference TRBV5-1 and TRBJ1-6): KAGVTQTPRYLIKTRGQQVTLSCSPISGHRSVSWYQQTPGQGLQFLFEYFSETQRNKGNFPGRFSGRQFSNSRSEMNVSTLELGDSALYLCASSSTTIEGTAPLHFGNGTRLTVT.